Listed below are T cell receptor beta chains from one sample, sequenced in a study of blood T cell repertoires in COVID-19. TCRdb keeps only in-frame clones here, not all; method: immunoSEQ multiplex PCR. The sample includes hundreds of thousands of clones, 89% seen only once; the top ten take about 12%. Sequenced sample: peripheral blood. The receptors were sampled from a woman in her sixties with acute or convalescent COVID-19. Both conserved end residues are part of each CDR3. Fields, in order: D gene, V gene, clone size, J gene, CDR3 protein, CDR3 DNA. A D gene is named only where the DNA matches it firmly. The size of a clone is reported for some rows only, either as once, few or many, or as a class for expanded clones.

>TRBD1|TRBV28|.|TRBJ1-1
CASSLPATGVAFF
TGTGCCAGCAGTTTACCGGCCACAGGGGTTGCTTTCTTT
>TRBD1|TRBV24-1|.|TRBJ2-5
CATSDPNRPDRDKETQYF
TGTGCCACCAGTGACCCAAACCGGCCGGACAGGGATAAAGAGACCCAGTACTTC
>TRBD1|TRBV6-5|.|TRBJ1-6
CASSPTTGRSPLHF
TGTGCCAGCAGCCCGACGACAGGGCGGTCACCCCTCCACTTT
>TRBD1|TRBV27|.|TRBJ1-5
CASSPDRAGQPQHF
TGTGCCAGCAGTCCGGACAGGGCCGGGCAGCCCCAGCATTTT
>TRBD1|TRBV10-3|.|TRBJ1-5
CAIGTGNQPQHF
TGTGCCATCGGGACAGGGAATCAGCCCCAGCATTTT
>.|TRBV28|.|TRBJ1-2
CASSLLGIDYGYTF
TGTGCCAGCAGTCTACTAGGGATAGACTATGGCTACACCTTC
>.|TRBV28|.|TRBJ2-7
CASSLAGIYEQYF
TGTGCCAGCAGTTTAGCAGGGATCTACGAGCAGTACTTC
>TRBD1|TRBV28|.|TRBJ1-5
CASSLGRGLVQPQHF
TGTGCCAGCAGTTTAGGCAGGGGGTTGGTTCAGCCCCAGCATTTT
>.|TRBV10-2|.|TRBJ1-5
CASTGAGGNQPQHF
TGCGCCAGCACTGGGGCAGGGGGCAATCAGCCCCAGCATTTT
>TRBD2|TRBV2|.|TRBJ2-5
CASSEGRGYPGETQYF
TGTGCCAGCAGTGAAGGGCGGGGGTACCCCGGGGAGACCCAGTACTTC
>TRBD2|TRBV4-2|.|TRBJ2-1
CASSQESVGGRASYNEQFF
TGTGCCAGCAGCCAAGAGAGTGTCGGCGGGAGGGCCTCCTACAATGAGCAGTTCTTC
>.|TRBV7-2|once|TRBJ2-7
CASSLQAGLGVDEQYF
TGTGCCAGCAGCTTACAGGCCGGGCTAGGGGTCGACGAGCAGTACTTC
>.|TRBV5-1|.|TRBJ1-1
CASKRWEDTEAFF
TGCGCCAGCAAAAGATGGGAGGACACTGAAGCTTTCTTT
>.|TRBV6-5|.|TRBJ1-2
CASSYGGTGSYGYTF
TGTGCCAGCAGTTACGGAGGTACAGGGTCCTATGGCTACACCTTC
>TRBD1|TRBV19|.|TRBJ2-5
CASSIRQGVQETQYF
TGTGCCAGTAGTATTAGACAGGGTGTCCAAGAGACCCAGTACTTC
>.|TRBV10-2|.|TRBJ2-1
CASSDTGAPVHEQFF
TGCGCCAGCAGTGACACGGGAGCCCCGGTCCATGAGCAGTTCTTC
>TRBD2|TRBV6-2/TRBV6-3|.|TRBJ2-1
CASSYSVRTSGKYNEQFF
TGTGCCAGCAGTTACTCCGTTAGGACTAGCGGGAAATACAATGAGCAGTTCTTC
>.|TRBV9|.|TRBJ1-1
CASSPRISQAEAFF
TGTGCCAGCAGCCCAAGAATTTCCCAGGCTGAAGCTTTCTTT
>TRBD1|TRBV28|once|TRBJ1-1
CASSATGTGGTEAFF
TGTGCCAGCAGTGCTACCGGGACAGGGGGCACTGAAGCTTTCTTT
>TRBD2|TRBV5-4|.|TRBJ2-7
CASSLVGSSGRPNYEQYF
TGTGCCAGCAGCTTGGTAGGATCCAGCGGGAGACCGAACTACGAGCAGTACTTC
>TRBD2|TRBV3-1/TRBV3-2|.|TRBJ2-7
CASSPRFEVAGSYEQYF
TGTGCCAGCAGCCCCCGGTTCGAGGTAGCGGGAAGCTACGAGCAGTACTTC
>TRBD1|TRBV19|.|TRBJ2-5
CASSINRGTVQETQYF
TGTGCCAGTAGTATCAACAGGGGAACGGTCCAGGAGACCCAGTACTTC
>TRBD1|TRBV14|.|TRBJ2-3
CASSQVPGQVHPGRQYF
TGTGCCAGCAGCCAAGTTCCGGGACAGGTTCACCCCGGGCGGCAGTATTTT
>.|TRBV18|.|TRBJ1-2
CASSPPVRGHGYTF
TGTGCCAGCTCACCACCTGTCAGGGGCCATGGCTACACCTTC
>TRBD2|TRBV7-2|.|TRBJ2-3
CASSLVSGSDTDTQYF
TGTGCCAGCAGCTTAGTTAGCGGGTCAGACACAGATACGCAGTATTTT
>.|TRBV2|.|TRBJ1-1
CARETGQMNTEAFF
TGTGCCAGAGAGACAGGACAAATGAACACTGAAGCTTTCTTT
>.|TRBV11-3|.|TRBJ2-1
CASSPDRWGEQFF
TGTGCCAGCAGCCCGGACAGATGGGGTGAGCAGTTCTTC
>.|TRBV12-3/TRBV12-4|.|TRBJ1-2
CASSGHGYGYTF
TGTGCCAGCAGCGGACACGGCTATGGCTACACCTTC
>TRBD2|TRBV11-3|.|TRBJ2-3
CASSLRLAGGTDTQYF
TGTGCCAGCAGCTTACGACTAGCGGGAGGCACAGATACGCAGTATTTT
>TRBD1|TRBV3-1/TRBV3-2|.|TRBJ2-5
CASSQDRGAQETQYF
TGTGCCAGCAGCCAGGACAGGGGGGCACAAGAGACCCAGTACTTC
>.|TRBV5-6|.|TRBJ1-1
CASSFGQLNTEAFF
TGTGCCAGCAGCTTCGGACAGCTGAACACTGAAGCTTTCTTT
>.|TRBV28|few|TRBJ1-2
CASSSLLGQSRANYGYTF
TGTGCCAGCAGTTCGCTCCTAGGACAGTCGCGAGCTAACTATGGCTACACCTTC
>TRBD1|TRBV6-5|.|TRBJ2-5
CATKTGSRETQYF
TGTGCCACAAAGACAGGGTCTAGAGAGACCCAGTACTTC
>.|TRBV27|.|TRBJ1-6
CASSGLRNYNSPLHF
TGTGCCAGCAGTGGACTCCGGAACTATAATTCACCCCTCCACTTT
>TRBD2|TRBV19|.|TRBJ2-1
CASSRLAVNNEQFF
TGTGCCAGTAGCCGACTAGCGGTTAACAATGAGCAGTTCTTC
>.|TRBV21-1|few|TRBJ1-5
CASSKGQGDGPQHF
TGTGCCAGCAGCAAAGGGCAGGGGGACGGGCCCCAGCATTTT
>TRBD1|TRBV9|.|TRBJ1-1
CASSVGTGGVDSTEAFF
TGTGCCAGCAGCGTAGGGACAGGGGGCGTAGATAGCACTGAAGCTTTCTTT
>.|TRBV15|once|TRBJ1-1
CATSRDPGWQAEAFF
TGTGCCACCAGCAGAGATCCTGGTTGGCAGGCTGAAGCTTTCTTT
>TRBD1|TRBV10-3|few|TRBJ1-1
CAIRGTANTEAFF
TGTGCCATCAGGGGGACAGCGAACACTGAAGCTTTCTTT
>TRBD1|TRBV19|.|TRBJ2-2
CASSIRPPGQGIGELFF
TGTGCCAGTAGTATCCGCCCGCCGGGACAGGGAATCGGGGAGCTGTTTTTT
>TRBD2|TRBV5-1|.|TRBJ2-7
CASSEAGAYEQYF
TGCGCCAGCAGCGAAGCGGGAGCCTACGAGCAGTACTTC